This T cell receptor (beta chain) comes out of a study of blood T cell repertoires in COVID-19. About the research overall: Acute and convalescent COVID-19 specimens originated in the United States, Italy and Spain.

Data came from immunoSEQ multiplex PCR; TCRdb stores just in-frame clones and leaves some out. The sample carries 250,000 to 300,000 clones, approximately 90% recorded once. Germline CDR1 is SGHTS and CDR2 is YDEGEE. V trimming: 4 bases; J trimming: 3 bases; junction bases outside the gene matches: 10. CDR3 size: 18 residues. Those who participated ranged in age from roughly 18 to 90 years and resided in 20 to 30 US areas. The chain couples TRBV5-8 to TRBJ2-2, with 12 positions matching TRBD2. The material sequenced was PBMCs or T cells enriched from blood (not recorded which). The TCR originated in a middle-aged woman with acute COVID-19. In DNA form, the CDR3 reads TGTGCCAGCAGCCAGGCTAGCGGGAGGGCCTTAGACACCGGGGAGCTGTTTTTT. Its translation is CASSQASGRALDTGELFF.